This T cell receptor beta chain appears in the sequencing data of a study of radiotherapy plus CTLA-4 blockade in lung cancer. Receiving focal radiation plus CTLA-4 blockade with ipilimumab were patients who had chemo-refractory metastatic non-small-cell lung cancer. Concerning this clone: Its antigen is currently unknown.

Germline V gene lookup returns CDR1 ENHRY and CDR2 SYGVKD. This CDR3 is built from 17 residues. J was trimmed by 2 bases and V by 4 bases; bases with no gene match: 8. TCRdb keeps only in-frame clones here, not all; method: immunoSEQ multiplex PCR. Among 40,000 or so clones listed, roughly 63% were seen once. Notes on the study in general: Together with interferon-beta, which increased in serum after radiation, early dynamic changes in blood T cell clones were reportedly the best predictors of response. Tumor-derived TCR clones expanded in blood after radiotherapy plus ipilimumab.

The sequence came from a human donor with non-small cell lung cancer who had a partial response to radiotherapy plus ipilimumab. The starting material was peripheral blood, obtained from a patient treated with radiotherapy plus ipilimumab. The V gene is TRBV10-3, the J gene TRBJ2-3; TRBD2 agrees at 11 bases. CDR3 DNA sequence: TGTGCCATCAGTGCGTCTAGCGGGAGGTTTTACACAGATACGCAGTATTTT. Translation gives CAISASSGRFYTDTQYF.